This T cell receptor (beta chain) was recorded in a study of T-cell memory formation after mild COVID-19. The overall study: TCR clusters were mostly confined to one donor each.

The CDR3 totals 13 residues. V gave up 4 bases and J gave up 5 bases; unmatched junction bases: 4. Germline V gene lookup returns CDR1 ENHRY and CDR2 SYGVKD. There are a few counts of this clonotype. The antigen is not known. Whole-study findings and limits: Clones contracting across day 15 to 85 had a balanced CD4/CD8 profile; later expanding clones leaned CD4+. Clones which contracted sat mainly in CM and EM if CD4+, and in EMRA if CD8+.

A single record per CDR3 protein comes from TCRdb applying MiXCR to the 5' RACE reads. The sample consists of hundreds of thousands of distinct CDR3 sequences, about 17% of them appearing once. The receptor comes from a man between 18 and 35 years old who had mild COVID-19 (a few samples of this study predate the infection). Cell type and time point are not known. The sequencing input was PBMCs or a T cell subset sorted from them (not recorded which). The chain combines TRBV10-3 with TRBJ2-7; 8 bases are a match to TRBD1. CDR3 nucleotide sequence: TGTGCCATCAGTGCAGGGGGCCAGGACGAGCAGTACGTC. Amino acids: CAISAGGQDEQYV.